The source of this T cell receptor (beta chain) is a study of vaccination effects on CD4 cells after COVID-19. This CDR3 region has 14 residues. Germline-derived CDR1 and CDR2 are MNHNS and SASEGT. Trimming took off 3 bases at V and 0 bases at J, with 8 bases between the two ends. Repertoires were generated with immunoSEQ multiplex PCR, while TCRdb's copy carries only in-frame clones and drops some. The sample shows about 41,000 clones, roughly 70% of them seen only once. A remark on this clone: Its matching antigen is unknown.

Ahead of sequencing, the ViraFEST assay grew antigen-specific CD4+ T cells using viral peptide pools. When less than 12 days of culture had elapsed, CD4+ T cells were isolated. Previously uninfected by SARS-CoV-2, the vaccine recipients also showed negative nucleocapsid antibodies. The source is a human donor who received a COVID-19 vaccine. The specimen was CD4+ T cells from PBMCs cultured with HCoV-OC43 spike peptides, collected before COVID-19 vaccination. Described subset: HCoV-OC43 spike overlapping peptide pool stimulation. The rearrangement joins TRBV6-1 to TRBJ1-1; the D gene is possibly TRBD1 (6 bases). The DNA of the CDR3 is TGTGCCAGCAGTGAGAGACAGGTGAACACTGAAGCTTTCTTT. This encodes CASSERQVNTEAFF.